The sample holds a few counts of the clone carrying this T cell receptor (beta chain). The target antigen is unknown. The CDR3 sequence is 14 residues long. From germline, CDR1 is SGHRS and CDR2 YFSETQ. V was pared by 1 base and J by 0 bases, with 5 bases between. The sample belongs to a study of identical twins' blood T cells. In the study overall: Some 12 libraries, six alpha and six beta, gave approximately 50 million reads. Findings of the study overall: Twin similarity might stem from environmental factors, not only genetics. Each donor's most abundant TCRbeta clonotypes shared more CDR3 sequences with her twin than unrelated donors.

A previously described protocol, modified, built RNA-based TCR cDNA libraries. TCRdb used MiXCR to reprocess the 5' RACE reads, holding one entry per CDR3 protein. The top ten hold 6.1% of the sample, which has fewer than 450,000 distinct CDR3 sequences, under 30% seen once. This rearrangement joins TRBV5-1 to TRBJ1-3; D gene uncertain. The sample consisted of PBMCs. This clonotype was obtained from a woman aged 18 to 55 in good health. The DNA for the CDR3 is TGCGCCAGCAGCTTGACGCTCTCTGGAAACACCATATATTTT. Its protein product is CASSLTLSGNTIYF.